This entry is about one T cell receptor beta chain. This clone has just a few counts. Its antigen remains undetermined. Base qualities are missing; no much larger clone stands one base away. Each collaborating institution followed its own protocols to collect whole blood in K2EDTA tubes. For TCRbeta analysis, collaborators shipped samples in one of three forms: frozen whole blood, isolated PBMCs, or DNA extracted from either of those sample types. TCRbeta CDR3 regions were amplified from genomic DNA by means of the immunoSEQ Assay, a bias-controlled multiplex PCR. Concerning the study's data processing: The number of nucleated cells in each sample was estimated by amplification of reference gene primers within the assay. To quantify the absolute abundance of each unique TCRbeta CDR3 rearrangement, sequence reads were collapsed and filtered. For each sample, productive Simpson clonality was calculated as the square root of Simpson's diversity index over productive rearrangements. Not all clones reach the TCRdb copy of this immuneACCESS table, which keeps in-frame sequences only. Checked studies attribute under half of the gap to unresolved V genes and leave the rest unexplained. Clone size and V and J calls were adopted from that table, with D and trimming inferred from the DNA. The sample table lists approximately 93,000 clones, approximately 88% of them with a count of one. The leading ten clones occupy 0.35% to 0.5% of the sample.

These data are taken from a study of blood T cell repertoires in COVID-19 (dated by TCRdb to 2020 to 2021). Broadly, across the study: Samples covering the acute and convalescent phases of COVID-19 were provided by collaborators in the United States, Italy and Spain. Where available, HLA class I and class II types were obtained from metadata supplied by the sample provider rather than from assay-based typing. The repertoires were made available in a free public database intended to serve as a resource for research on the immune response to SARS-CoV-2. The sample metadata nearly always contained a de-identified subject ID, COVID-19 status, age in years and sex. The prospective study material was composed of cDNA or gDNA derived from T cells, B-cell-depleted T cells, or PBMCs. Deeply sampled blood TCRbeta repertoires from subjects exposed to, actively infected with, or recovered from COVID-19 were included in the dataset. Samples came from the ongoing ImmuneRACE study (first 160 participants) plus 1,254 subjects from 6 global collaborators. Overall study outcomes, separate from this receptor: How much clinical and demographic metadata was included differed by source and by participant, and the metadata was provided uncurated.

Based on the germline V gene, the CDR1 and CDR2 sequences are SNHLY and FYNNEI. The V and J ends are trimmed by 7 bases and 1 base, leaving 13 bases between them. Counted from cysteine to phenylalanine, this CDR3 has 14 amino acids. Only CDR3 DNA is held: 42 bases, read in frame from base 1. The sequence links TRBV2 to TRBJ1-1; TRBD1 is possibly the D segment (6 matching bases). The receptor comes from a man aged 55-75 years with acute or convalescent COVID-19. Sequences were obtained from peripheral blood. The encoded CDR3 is CASTKRDKNTEAFF. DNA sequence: TGTGCCAGCACCAAAAGGGACAAGAACACTGAAGCTTTCTTT.